A selection of T cell receptor beta chains follows, all from one sample in a study of shared clonotypes between healthy human individuals. Generated by immunoSEQ multiplex PCR, the TCRdb table keeps only in-frame clones and is missing some. Of around 370,000 clones listed, 96% were seen once; the top ten hold approximately 0.32%. Sequencing input: memory CD8+ T cells sorted from blood. These receptors were taken from a man younger than 45 in good health. The CDR3 runs from the conserved cysteine through the conserved F or W. A D gene is named only where the DNA matches it firmly. Size tells how often a clone was seen (once, few, many) or the class of an expanded clone, and some rows leave it out.

>TRBD1|NA|TRBJ1-2|TRBV28
TGTGCCAGCAGTTTAGGACAGGGCTATGGCTACACCTTC
CASSLGQGYGYTF
>NA|once|TRBJ1-2|TRBV18
TGTGCCAGCTCATCGTCAGGCGTGGCTAACTATGGCTACACCTTC
CASSSSGVANYGYTF
>NA|NA|TRBJ1-2|TRBV28
TGTGCCAGCAGTATAAGCGCTGTGGGAGGCTACACCTTC
CASSISAVGGYTF
>NA|NA|TRBJ2-4|TRBV10-2
TGCGCCAGCAGTGAGCAGGGTTTAAGACACATTCAGTACTTC
CASSEQGLRHIQYF
>TRBD1|NA|TRBJ2-7|TRBV4-1
TGCGCCAGCAGCGAAGGGGACAGGGACTCCTACGAGCAGTACTTC
CASSEGDRDSYEQYF
>NA|NA|TRBJ1-5|TRBV18
TGTGCCAGCTCACCCAAACCAAATCAGCCCCAGCATTTT
CASSPKPNQPQHF
>NA|once|TRBJ2-1|TRBV10-3
TGTGCCATCAGTCAGGGACTTCCGCCCTACAATGAGCAGTTCTTC
CAISQGLPPYNEQFF
>NA|NA|TRBJ2-7|TRBV5-4
TGTGCCAGCAGCTTGGGACTAACCTACGAGCAGTACTTC
CASSLGLTYEQYF
>TRBD1|NA|TRBJ1-4|TRBV9
TGTGCCAGCAGCGTAGGCCAGGGGGCTGAAAAACTGTTTTTT
CASSVGQGAEKLFF
>NA|NA|TRBJ1-1|TRBV30
TGTGCCTGGAGCCGGGTCCCCGAAGCTTTCTTT
CAWSRVPEAFF
>TRBD1|NA|TRBJ2-5|TRBV5-4
TGTGCCAGCAGCTTGGCCAATATCGGCCCCGGACAGGGAAAAGAGACCCAGTACTTC
CASSLANIGPGQGKETQYF
>TRBD1|once|TRBJ2-4|TRBV2
TGTGCCAGCAGTGGACAGGGGATGGACATTCAGTACTTC
CASSGQGMDIQYF
>NA|NA|TRBJ2-3|TRBV28
TGTGCCAGCAGTACGCCGGCGCTAGCGTCAAGCACAGATACGCAGTATTTT
CASSTPALASSTDTQYF
>NA|NA|TRBJ1-4|TRBV15
TGTGCCACCAGCAGTTACGCAGGGCCGTATGAAAAACTGTTTTTT
CATSSYAGPYEKLFF
>NA|NA|TRBJ2-7|TRBV2
TGTGCCAGCAGTGAACAGAACTACGAGCAGTACTTC
CASSEQNYEQYF
>NA|NA|TRBJ1-2|TRBV18
TGTGCCAGCTCACCGGACCCCTTCCCTAACTATGGCTACACCTTC
CASSPDPFPNYGYTF
>NA|NA|TRBJ2-3|TRBV2
TGTGCCAGCAGTGAAGGCAGGGGCGCGGGAGATACGCAGTATTTT
CASSEGRGAGDTQYF
>NA|NA|TRBJ1-1|TRBV29-1
TGCAGCGTCACAGGGCTGAACACTGAAGCTTTCTTT
CSVTGLNTEAFF
>TRBD1|NA|TRBJ2-2|TRBV4-1
TGCGCCAGCAGCCCACGGACAGGGCTAGGGGAGCTGTTTTTT
CASSPRTGLGELFF
>TRBD2|NA|TRBJ2-7|TRBV5-1
TGCGCCAGCAGCACGACTAGCGGGAGGACCTCCTACGAGCAGTACTTC
CASSTTSGRTSYEQYF
>NA|once|TRBJ2-3|TRBV11-1
TGTGCCAGCAGCCGGACCCCCACAGATACGCAGTATTTT
CASSRTPTDTQYF
>TRBD2|once|TRBJ2-5|TRBV4-1
TGCGCCAGCAGCTCTGGGACTAGCGGGCAAGAGACCCAGTACTTC
CASSSGTSGQETQYF
>NA|NA|TRBJ2-3|TRBV10-3
TGTGCCATCAGTGGAGGGAGACAGGCTCTTGATACGCAGTATTTT
CAISGGRQALDTQYF
>TRBD1|NA|TRBJ2-7|TRBV5-1
TGCGCCAGCAGCTCCGGGACAGGGACCTACGAGCAGTACTTC
CASSSGTGTYEQYF
>TRBD2|NA|TRBJ2-7|TRBV28
TGTGCCAGCAGTTTGGGGAGCGGGGGCTACGAGCAGTACTTC
CASSLGSGGYEQYF
>NA|NA|TRBJ2-7|TRBV6-6
TGTGCCAGCAGTTACGGTTCCTCCGGGCACGAGCAGTACTTC
CASSYGSSGHEQYF
>NA|NA|TRBJ1-2|TRBV6-5
TGTGCCAGCAGTTACTTGAGAGGGGCTGGAGAATATGGCTACACCTTC
CASSYLRGAGEYGYTF
>NA|NA|TRBJ1-2|TRBV30
TGTGCCTGGAGCGCAGGGTATGGCTACACCTTC
CAWSAGYGYTF
>NA|NA|TRBJ1-4|TRBV7-1
TGTGCCAGCAGCCGGATTAATGAAAAACTGTTTTTT
CASSRINEKLFF
>TRBD1|NA|TRBJ2-5|TRBV2
TGTGCCAGCAGTTCCACCGGGACAGGGGAACGTAAGACCCAGTACTTC
CASSSTGTGERKTQYF
>TRBD1|NA|TRBJ2-7|TRBV6-1
TGTGCCAGCAGACTCAGACAGGGAGATTCCTACGAGCAGTACTTC
CASRLRQGDSYEQYF
>NA|once|TRBJ1-1|TRBV2
TGTGCCAGCAGTGATCAGAGCGCTGAAGCTTTCTTT
CASSDQSAEAFF
>TRBD1|NA|TRBJ2-7|TRBV5-8
TGTGCCAGCAGTCAGGGGGCAGGTCACTACGAGCAGTACTTC
CASSQGAGHYEQYF
>TRBD2|NA|TRBJ2-3|TRBV10-3
TGTGCCATCAGTGGCGGGAGGGTGGATACGCAGTATTTT
CAISGGRVDTQYF
>NA|NA|TRBJ2-7|TRBV30
TGTGCCTGGACCTCCGTGGGCAGGCACCTGTACGGGCAGTACTTC
CAWTSVGRHLYGQYF
>TRBD2|NA|TRBJ2-1|TRBV10-2
TGCGCCAGCAGCGGGACTAGCTCTTACAATGAGCAGTTCTTC
CASSGTSSYNEQFF